These 22 T cell receptor beta chains came from one sample sequenced in a study of T cells in narcolepsy. Repertoires were generated with immunoSEQ multiplex PCR, while TCRdb's copy carries only in-frame clones and drops some. This sample has roughly 25,000 clones, with roughly 85% found just once. Sequenced sample: CD45RA- memory CD4+ T cells from PBMCs. The receptors were sampled from a human donor with narcolepsy.

The chain recombines TRBV5-6 with TRBJ1-2, with 8 bases aligning to TRBD1. Germline-derived CDR1 and CDR2 are SGHDT and YYEEEE. The junction had 10 bases not matched to a gene; V was cut back by 4 bases and J by 5 bases. CDR3 size: 15 residues. CDR3 bases: TGTGCCAGCAGCCCGAGACAGGGGATAGTGTATGGCTACACCTTC. Translated, it gives CASSPRQGIVYGYTF. The complete variable domain, with remaining parts taken from reference TRBV5-6 and TRBJ1-2, reads DAGVTQSPTHLIKTRGQQVTLRCSPKSGHDTVSWYQQALGQGPQFIFQYYEEEERQRGNFPDRFSGHQFPNYSSELNVNALLLGDSALYLCASSPRQGIVYGYTFGSGTRLTVV.

The table lists this clone with a few counts. This sequence joins TRBV2 and TRBJ1-6, with 8 bases fitting TRBD1. Germline lookup yields CDR1 SNHLY and CDR2 FYNNEI. Unmatched junction bases numbered 6, after V lost 2 bases and J lost 9 bases. CDR3 length equals 15 residues. Here the CDR3 reads CASSEWAGGGSPLHF. The CDR3 coding sequence is TGTGCCAGCAGTGAATGGGCAGGGGGCGGTTCACCCCTCCACTTT.

This chain connects TRBV6-6 to TRBJ1-3; 11 bases map to TRBD1. Germline CDR1 is MNHNY and CDR2 is SVGAGI (reference sequence). With 6 bases clipped from V and 4 bases from J, the junction kept 8 bases outside the gene matches. There are 16 residues in the CDR3. The CDR3 region is CASSPGQGATGNTIYF. The CDR3 DNA is TGTGCCAGCAGCCCCGGACAGGGGGCGACAGGAAACACCATATATTTT.

This clone was counted only a few times. The chain recombines TRBV6-1 with TRBJ2-7; 8 nucleotides agree with TRBD1. The CDR3 extends over 16 amino acids. Per germline, CDR1 MNHNS and CDR2 SASEGT. Unmatched junction bases numbered 8, after V lost 4 bases and J lost 0 bases. The CDR3 here is CASSAWDRSSSYEQYF. The CDR3, as DNA: TGTGCCAGCAGTGCCTGGGACAGGTCGAGCTCCTACGAGCAGTACTTC.

J is TRBJ2-7 and V is TRBV19; 9 bases line up with TRBD2. Germline V gives CDR1 LNHDA, CDR2 SQIVND (reference sequence). The CDR3 sequence is 15 residues long. V lost 5 bases, J lost 4 bases, and 9 bases stayed unmatched. CDR3 bases: TGTGCCAGTAGTCTAAGAGGGCGGGAGGGATACGAGCAGTACTTC. Its translation: CASSLRGREGYEQYF.

The chain is built from TRBV30 and TRBJ2-7; TRBD2 agrees at 10 bases. The CDR3 totals 15 residues. Germline assignment: CDR1 GTSNPN and CDR2 SVGIG (reference sequence). After removal of 1 base from V and 7 bases from J, the junction contained 10 bases not matched to a gene. CDR3 sequence (DNA): TGTGCCTGGAGTGGAGCGGGAGGGTCGCCTCGGGAGCAGTACTTC. This gives the protein CAWSGAGGSPREQYF.

V usage is TRBV6-6 and J usage is TRBJ2-3; D not resolved. This CDR3 has 13 residues. CDR1 and CDR2 from the germline V gene are MNHNY and SVGAGI (reference sequence). Between the trimmed V and J ends, which lost 6 bases and 5 bases, there was a span of 12 bases. The CDR3 loop is CASSPDLGDTQYF. CDR3 coding DNA: TGTGCCAGCAGCCCAGACTTGGGAGATACGCAGTATTTT.

The chain links TRBV18 to TRBJ2-1, with a tentative D call TRBD1 (5 bases). From germline, CDR1 is KGHSH and CDR2 LQKENI. The CDR3 extends over 14 amino acids. Trimming pared 1 base from V and 3 bases from J, leaving 7 bases between. This CDR3 is CASSPQGNYNEQFF. Written as DNA, the CDR3 is TGTGCCAGCTCACCACAGGGGAACTACAATGAGCAGTTCTTC.

The chain links TRBV7-9 to TRBJ2-1, with 10 bases that match TRBD1. The CDR3 totals 16 residues. The trim removed 5 bases at V and 7 bases at J, leaving 11 bases unmatched. Germline values: CDR1 SEHNR, CDR2 FQNEAQ (reference sequence). The chain's CDR3 is CASSRGDRGVKNEQFF. The CDR3, as DNA: TGTGCCAGCAGCCGAGGGGACAGGGGTGTGAAAAATGAGCAGTTCTTC.

The chain joins TRBV29-1 to TRBJ2-3, with D unclear. Deletions cut 1 base from V and 2 bases from J, with 10 bases between. Per the germline V gene, CDR1 is SQVTM and CDR2 is ANQGSEA. This CDR3 has 14 residues. The DNA of the CDR3 is TGCAGCGTTGAAGGAATGACTCACACAGATACGCAGTATTTT. This translates into CSVEGMTHTDTQYF.

The chain combines TRBV13 with TRBJ2-1; the match to TRBD2 covers 7 bases. Losses at the gene ends were 2 bases for V and 4 bases for J; bases not matched to a gene: 8. The CDR3 length is 16 residues. Germline V lookup: CDR1 PRHDT, CDR2 FYEKMQ (reference sequence). The CDR3 region has the DNA TGTGCCAGCAGCTTAATTGGGGAGGGCGCTTACAATGAGCAGTTCTTC. Residues: CASSLIGEGAYNEQFF.

This chain uses TRBV30 with TRBJ2-2; perhaps TRBD1 as D (5 bases). Germline V gene data show CDR1 as GTSNPN and CDR2 as SVGIG (reference sequence). Trimming left V 4 bases short and J 8 bases short, with 8 bases between. The CDR3 runs to 11 residues. As DNA, the CDR3 is TGTGCCTGGAAGAACAGGGGGGAGCTGTTTTTT. It yields the protein CAWKNRGELFF.

The chain has TRBV7-3 and TRBJ1-2; 8 nucleotides match TRBD1. Germline assignment: CDR1 SGHTA and CDR2 FQGTGA. J was trimmed by 4 bases and V by 5 bases; bases with no gene match: 9. This CDR3 is built from 15 residues. DNA for the CDR3: TGTGCCAGCAGCCCTCTAGGGACAGGCATCTATGGCTACACCTTC. Protein product: CASSPLGTGIYGYTF.

This clone has just a few counts. The gene calls are TRBV14 and TRBJ1-1; D gene uncertain. The CDR3 has 14 residues. The V gene's germline CDR1 is SGHDN and CDR2 FVKESK. The V gene lost 1 base and the J gene lost 1 base, with 7 bases spanning the gap. The CDR3 region is CASSQAVPNTEAFF. CDR3 sequence (DNA): TGTGCCAGCAGCCAAGCGGTACCGAACACTGAAGCTTTCTTT.

The chain recombines TRBV29-1 with TRBJ2-7, with 8 bases aligning to TRBD1. There are 13 residues in the CDR3. Germline lookup yields CDR1 SQVTM and CDR2 ANQGSEA. Losses at the gene ends were 4 bases for V and 4 bases for J; bases not matched to a gene: 6. CDR3 DNA sequence: TGCAGCGTTGTCTCGGACAGGGTATACGAGCAGTACTTC. Its protein is CSVVSDRVYEQYF.

This clone came up once. The chain employs TRBV27 and TRBJ2-5; TRBD2 matches at 10 bases. The CDR3 contains 16 residues. In germline, CDR1 is MNHEY, CDR2 SMNVEV (reference sequence). Unmatched junction bases numbered 5, after V lost 4 bases and J lost 0 bases. The CDR3 spells CASSSLLAGNQETQYF. The CDR3 DNA sequence: TGTGCCAGCAGTTCCCTACTAGCGGGGAACCAAGAGACCCAGTACTTC.

Here the CDR3 reads CASSIPSGPGTDTQYF. DNA of the CDR3: TGCGCCAGCAGCATCCCTAGCGGCCCTGGCACAGATACGCAGTATTTT. The genes are TRBV5-1 and TRBJ2-3; TRBD2 agrees at 7 bases. Germline-derived CDR1 and CDR2 are SGHRS and YFSETQ. The CDR3 consists of 16 residues. The J segment lost 1 base and the V segment lost 4 bases, leaving 9 bases of the junction unmatched.

The J gene is TRBJ2-5, the V gene TRBV2; 8 bases are shared with TRBD1. The CDR3 totals 14 residues. V shed 10 bases, J shed 11 bases, and the junction held 18 bases outside the gene matches. Germline CDR1 and CDR2: SNHLY and FYNNEI. The CDR3: CATGTGRGSGEQYF. DNA for the CDR3: TGTGCCACAGGGACAGGAAGGGGGTCGGGGGAGCAGTACTTC.

This clone was observed a handful of times. The CDR3 protein is CASSVGRNARSTNEKLFF. The DNA of the CDR3 is TGTGCCAGCAGCGTAGGACGGAACGCTAGATCAACTAATGAAAAACTGTTTTTT. The V and J genes are TRBV7-9 and TRBJ1-4; D gene ambiguous. Per the germline V gene, CDR1 is SEHNR and CDR2 is FQNEAQ (reference sequence). Trimming removed 5 bases from V and 0 bases from J, with 19 bases in between. CDR3 length: 18 residues.

The chain combines TRBV4-2 with TRBJ2-3; 7 positions agree with TRBD2. The CDR3 is 16 amino acids. Germline loops: CDR1 LGHNA, CDR2 YNFKEQ. The ends lost 0 bases at V and 3 bases at J; junction bases unmatched: 6. CDR3 in DNA: TGTGCCAGCAGCCAAGATATAGGACTAGTAACAGATACGCAGTATTTT. Its protein is CASSQDIGLVTDTQYF.

The chain combines TRBV7-2 with TRBJ2-1, with 8 bases that match TRBD2. The CDR3 length is 16 residues. Per germline, CDR1 SGHTA and CDR2 FQGNSA. V was pared by 6 bases and J by 7 bases, with 14 bases of the junction left unmatched. CDR3 bases: TGTGCCAGCAGTCCAACCAGCGGGAGCCTCATGAATGAGCAGTTCTTC. As protein: CASSPTSGSLMNEQFF.

The CDR3 coding sequence is TGTGCCTGGGAGAACGGCGGTTCACCCCTCCACTTT. This sequence encodes CAWENGGSPLHF. V is TRBV30 and J is TRBJ1-6; unclear D gene. The V end lost 5 bases, the J end lost 9 bases, and 11 bases lay between the germline ends. This CDR3 comprises 12 residues. CDR1 and CDR2 (germline): GTSNPN, SVGIG (reference sequence).